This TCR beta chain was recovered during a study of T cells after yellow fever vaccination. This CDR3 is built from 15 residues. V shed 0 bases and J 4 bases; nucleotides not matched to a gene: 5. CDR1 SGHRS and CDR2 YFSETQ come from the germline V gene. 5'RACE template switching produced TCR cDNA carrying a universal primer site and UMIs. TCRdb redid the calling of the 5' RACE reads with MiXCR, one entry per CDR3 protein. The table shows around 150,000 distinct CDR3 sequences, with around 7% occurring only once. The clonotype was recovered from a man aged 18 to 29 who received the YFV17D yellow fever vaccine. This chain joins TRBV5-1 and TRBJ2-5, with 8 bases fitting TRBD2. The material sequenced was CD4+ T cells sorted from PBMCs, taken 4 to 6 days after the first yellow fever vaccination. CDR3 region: CASSLVGGARETQYF. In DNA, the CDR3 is TGCGCCAGCAGCTTGGTCGGGGGGGCCCGAGAGACCCAGTACTTC.